This T cell receptor (beta chain) comes out of a study of PD-L1 blockade in urothelial cancer. Background on the study: Before enrollment, 0 to 3 chemotherapy regimens had been given to patients.

Described time point: peripheral blood 6 weeks after treatment start. CDR3 size: 15 residues. Germline CDR1 reads SGDLS; CDR2 reads YYNGEE. With 0 bases removed from V and 4 bases from J, the gap between germline ends came to 11 bases. Assay: immunoSEQ multiplex PCR; the TCRdb copy retains only in-frame clones and omits some. The data show about 30,000 clones, about 89% seen once. The clonotype comes from an older man with urothelial cancer. The chain joins TRBV9 to TRBJ1-3; weak D call: TRBD1 (5 bases). The sequencing here drew on PBMCs, taken around atezolizumab (anti-PD-L1) treatment. The CDR3 spells CASSVARGSGNTIYF. CDR3 bases: TGTGCCAGCAGCGTAGCTCGGGGGTCCGGAAACACCATATATTTT.